These 17 T cell receptor beta chains were sequenced from one sample in a study of blood T cell repertoires in COVID-19. Sequenced by immunoSEQ multiplex PCR; TCRdb stores in-frame clones only, minus some. The table includes 91,000 or so clones, 90% to 95% detected once. Sequences were obtained from peripheral blood. The receptor set was obtained from a woman in her forties or fifties in a cohort sampled during active COVID-19.

Only a few counts were recorded for this clone. The chain carries TRBV2 and TRBJ1-1; 7 bases map to TRBD1. Losses at the gene ends were 7 bases for V and 0 bases for J; bases not matched to a gene: 5. CDR1 and CDR2 (germline): SNHLY, FYNNEI. The CDR3 runs 14 residues. CDR3 in amino acids: CASNGQAMNTEAFF. DNA of the CDR3: TGTGCCAGCAACGGACAGGCAATGAACACTGAAGCTTTCTTT.

V and J are TRBV15 and TRBJ1-1; TRBD1 is a possible D gene (5 bases). Trimming cost V 1 base and J 4 bases, with 19 bases left between them. Germline lookup yields CDR1 LNHNV and CDR2 YYDKDF (reference sequence). This CDR3 has 17 residues. The CDR3 region is CATSRGSGALGATEAFF. The CDR3 DNA is TGTGCCACCAGCAGAGGGTCTGGGGCCTTGGGCGCCACTGAAGCTTTCTTT.

This clone was found once. The chain couples TRBV7-9 to TRBJ2-4; D may be TRBD1 (6 bases). Germline lookup yields CDR1 SEHNR and CDR2 FQNEAQ (reference sequence). Trimming removed 5 bases from V and 1 base from J, with 24 bases in between. CDR3 length equals 19 residues. Here the CDR3 reads CASSPALEGRGGAKNIQYF. As DNA, the CDR3 is TGTGCCAGCAGCCCCGCCCTAGAGGGCAGGGGTGGTGCCAAAAACATTCAGTACTTC.

This clone was recorded at least ten times. J is TRBJ2-5 and V is TRBV6-5, with D perhaps matching TRBD2 (5 bases). The V gene lost 1 base and the J gene lost 2 bases, with 8 bases spanning the gap. Per the germline V gene, CDR1 is MNHEY and CDR2 is SVGAGI. The CDR3 length is 14 residues. CDR3 in DNA: TGTGCCAGCAGTTACTTTGGCGGGCAAGAGACCCAGTACTTC. Translating it yields CASSYFGGQETQYF.

This chain connects TRBV20-1 to TRBJ2-7; 8 bases agree with TRBD2. CDR3 length equals 11 residues. Germline values: CDR1 DFQATT, CDR2 SNEGSKA (reference sequence). Losses at the gene ends were 6 bases for V and 6 bases for J; bases not matched to a gene: 4. CDR3 nucleotide sequence: TGCAGTGCCGGGAGGGCCGCCGAGCAGTACTTC. It codes for CSAGRAAEQYF.

V usage is TRBV19 and J usage is TRBJ1-2, with D unresolved. Germline CDR1 reads LNHDA; CDR2 reads SQIVND (reference sequence). V shed 8 bases and J shed 6 bases, with 22 bases lying between them. This CDR3 is 15 amino acids long. The CDR3 coding sequence is TGTGCCAGTTCTACGGAGGTTGATCCCCAGAATGGCTACACCTTC. Amino acids: CASSTEVDPQNGYTF.

This clone has just one count. In nucleotides, the CDR3 is TGCGCCAGCAGCCACGGGGAGGGGGTGTACCAAGAGACCCAGTACTTC. Protein: CASSHGEGVYQETQYF. J is TRBJ2-5 and V is TRBV5-1, with a weak D call TRBD2 (7 bases). Germline V gene sequence: CDR1 SGHRS, CDR2 YFSETQ. Trimming removed 4 bases at V and 0 bases at J, with 16 bases between. There are 16 residues in the CDR3.

J is TRBJ1-5 and V is TRBV27; tentative D call: TRBD1 (5 bases). The CDR3 runs to 14 residues. Trimming cost V 2 bases and J 7 bases, with 12 bases left between them. The germline gives CDR1 MNHEY, CDR2 SMNVEV (reference sequence). CDR3 protein: CASSLRQGGQPQHF. DNA for the CDR3: TGTGCCAGCAGTTTACGGCAGGGTGGGCAGCCCCAGCATTTT.

The chain employs TRBV5-1 and TRBJ2-1, with TRBD2 identical over 10 bases. From germline, CDR1 is SGHRS and CDR2 YFSETQ. CDR3 length: 15 residues. After removal of 0 bases from V and 8 bases from J, the junction contained 5 bases not matched to a gene. CDR3 region: CASSLVAGGSYEQFF. CDR3 nucleotide sequence: TGCGCCAGCAGCTTGGTAGCGGGGGGTTCCTATGAGCAGTTCTTC.

This chain's CDR3 is CASSLPGQGFSEKLFF. The CDR3, as DNA: TGTGCCAGCAGCCTACCGGGACAGGGGTTTAGTGAAAAACTGTTTTTT. The gene calls are TRBV11-2 and TRBJ1-4; TRBD1 aligns across 10 bases. The length of the CDR3 is 16 residues. Per germline, CDR1 SGHAT and CDR2 FQNNGV. V was clipped by 5 bases and J by 7 bases; unmatched bases: 10. The full variable domain, with the rest looked up from reference TRBV11-2 and TRBJ1-4, is EAGVAQSPRYKIIEKRQSVAFWCNPISGHATLYWYQQILGQGPKLLIQFQNNGVVDDSQLPKDRFSAERLKGVDSTLKIQPAKLEDSAVYLCASSLPGQGFSEKLFFGSGTQLSVL.

The rearrangement joins TRBV5-1 to TRBJ2-5; 7 bases fit TRBD1. Germline trimming cut 2 bases from V and 3 bases from J; bases unmatched to any gene: 4. Germline V lookup: CDR1 SGHRS, CDR2 YFSETQ. The CDR3 totals 14 residues. DNA for the CDR3: TGCGCCAGCAGCTTACAGCAGGGGGAAGAGACCCAGTACTTC. This gives the protein CASSLQQGEETQYF.

This sequence joins TRBV3-1 (or the pseudogene TRBV3-2) and TRBJ1-2; no definite D call. Germline V gene sequence: CDR1 LGHDT, CDR2 YNNKEL (reference sequence). The CDR3 has 15 amino acids. Trimming took 6 bases from V and 4 from J, leaving 18 bases between them. The CDR3 coding sequence is TGTGCCAGCAGTCCAATGGGCGTCAGCGGCTATGGCTACACCTTC. Translation gives CASSPMGVSGYGYTF.

This rearrangement joins TRBV7-8 to TRBJ1-5; 8 bases map to TRBD1. The CDR3 consists of 15 residues. Germline lookup yields CDR1 SGHVS and CDR2 FQNEAQ. Trimming removed 4 bases from V and 7 bases from J; junction bases left unmatched: 9. The CDR3 DNA reads TGTGCCAGCAGCTACATGGACAGGGAGTACCAGCCCCAGCATTTT. Amino acids: CASSYMDREYQPQHF.

The rearrangement joins TRBV19 to TRBJ2-1; 12 nucleotides agree with TRBD2. This CDR3 contains 15 residues. The V gene's germline CDR1 is LNHDA and CDR2 SQIVND (reference sequence). V shed 5 bases and J 12 bases; nucleotides not matched to a gene: 11. The CDR3 loop is CASSLRTSGDFGQFF. The CDR3 DNA is TGTGCCAGTAGTCTTCGGACTAGCGGGGACTTTGGGCAGTTCTTC.

The V call is TRBV29-1, the J call TRBJ2-4; 7 positions agree with TRBD1. The CDR3 consists of 13 residues. Per the germline V gene, CDR1 is SQVTM and CDR2 is ANQGSEA. The trim removed 1 base at V and 7 bases at J, leaving 4 bases unmatched. CDR3 sequence reads: CSVEGQGQNIQYF. The DNA for the CDR3 is TGCAGCGTTGAAGGACAGGGCCAGAACATTCAGTACTTC.

The chain is built from TRBV12-3 or TRBV12-4 and TRBJ1-2, with D perhaps matching TRBD1 (5 bases). The V end lost 5 bases, the J end lost 8 bases, and 15 bases lay between the germline ends. This CDR3 region has 13 residues. The CDR3 bases are TGTGCCAGCAGTCTACAGGTTAGCAACGGCTACACCTTC. It yields the protein CASSLQVSNGYTF.

This chain joins TRBV10-3 and TRBJ2-1; 12 bases match TRBD2. Germline V gene data show CDR1 as ENHRY and CDR2 as SYGVKD. Germline trimming cut 4 bases from V and 5 bases from J; bases unmatched to any gene: 15. The CDR3 length is 19 residues. The CDR3 protein is CAISGPPLLAGGAHNEQFF. CDR3 sequence (DNA): TGTGCCATCAGTGGGCCCCCCCTACTAGCGGGAGGTGCTCACAATGAGCAGTTCTTC.